These 29 T cell receptor beta chains originate from one sample sequenced in a study of T cell responses to AZD1222 COVID-19 vaccine. Method: immunoSEQ multiplex PCR; TCRdb's copy keeps in-frame clones and lacks some. Here the sample spans some 58,000 clones, about 90% being singletons. Source: peripheral blood, taken on day 0 of AZD1222 vaccination. These receptors came from an adult in good health.

The gene calls are TRBV19 and TRBJ2-3; 12 positions agree with TRBD2. CDR3 length: 14 residues. J lost 5 bases, V lost 7 bases, and 4 bases had no gene match. Per the germline V gene, CDR1 is LNHDA and CDR2 is SQIVND (reference sequence). This CDR3 is CASTTSGRKDTQYF. DNA for the CDR3: TGTGCCAGTACGACTAGCGGGAGAAAAGATACGCAGTATTTT.

The chain combines TRBV5-6 with TRBJ2-5; D remains ambiguous. The CDR3 covers 12 residues. Between the trimmed V and J ends, which lost 3 bases and 5 bases, there was a span of 8 bases. The V gene's germline CDR1 is SGHDT and CDR2 YYEEEE. The CDR3 nucleotides are TGTGCCAGCAGCTGGGATAGGGAGACCCAGTACTTC. Translated, it gives CASSWDRETQYF.

CDR3 nucleotides: TGTGCCAGCAGTGAAGGGGTTGAGGCCCACGAGCAGTACTTC. This encodes CASSEGVEAHEQYF. The chain is built from TRBV6-1 and TRBJ2-7; D is ambiguous. This CDR3 spans 14 amino acids. The V end lost 1 base, the J end lost 5 bases, and 12 bases lay between the germline ends. Germline values: CDR1 MNHNS, CDR2 SASEGT.

V gene TRBV19 combines with J gene TRBJ1-3; D is uncertain. Trimming pared 4 bases from V and 4 bases from J, leaving 11 bases between. CDR3 size: 14 residues. Germline V gene data show CDR1 as LNHDA and CDR2 as SQIVND (reference sequence). CDR3 nucleotide sequence: TGTGCCAGTAGTACCCACACCGTAGGAAACACCATATATTTT. Protein: CASSTHTVGNTIYF. The variable domain in full, with the rest retrieved from reference TRBV19 and TRBJ1-3, is DGGITQSPKYLFRKEGQNVTLSCEQNLNHDAMYWYRQDPGQGLRLIYYSQIVNDFQKGDIAEGYSVSREKKESFPLTVTSAQKNPTAFYLCASSTHTVGNTIYFGEGSWLTVV.

There are a few counts of this clone. The V gene is TRBV14, the J gene TRBJ2-5, with a possible D match to TRBD2 (6 bases). The germline V gene encodes CDR1 SGHDN and CDR2 FVKESK. Trimming removed 0 bases at V and 9 bases at J, with 20 bases between. The CDR3 has 16 amino acids. The CDR3 sequence is CASSQDRGTAHVAQYF. DNA of the CDR3: TGTGCCAGCAGCCAAGATCGGGGGACGGCCCATGTGGCCCAGTACTTC. Together with reference TRBV14 and TRBJ2-5, the CDR3 gives the full variable domain: EAGVTQFPSHSVIEKGQTVTLRCDPISGHDNLYWYRRVMGKEIKFLLHFVKESKQDESGMPNNRFLAERTGGTYSTLKVQPAELEDSGVYFCASSQDRGTAHVAQYFGPGTRLLVL.

The rearrangement links TRBV7-9 to TRBJ2-3; TRBD2 is a possible D gene (5 bases). The CDR3 is 12 residues long. Germline CDR1 and CDR2: SEHNR and FQNEAQ (reference sequence). V dropped 5 bases and J dropped 5 bases, with 8 bases sitting between them. The CDR3 DNA sequence: TGTGCCAGCAGCGAGGGAGAAGATACGCAGTATTTT. It encodes CASSEGEDTQYF.

This chain joins TRBV3-1 (or the pseudogene TRBV3-2) and TRBJ2-1; 8 positions match TRBD2. From germline, CDR1 is LGHDT and CDR2 YNNKEL (reference sequence). The CDR3 consists of 16 residues. The junction had 7 bases not matched to a gene; V was cut back by 2 bases and J by 4 bases. In DNA, the CDR3 is TGTGCCAGCAGCCAAAAAAGTAGCGGGGAGTACAATGAGCAGTTCTTC. This translates into CASSQKSSGEYNEQFF.

This sequence joins TRBV20-1 and TRBJ2-3, with TRBD2 matching 8 bases. CDR1 is DFQATT and CDR2 is SNEGSKA in the germline V gene (reference sequence). This CDR3 is built from 16 residues. The trim removed 3 bases at V and 7 bases at J, leaving 15 bases unmatched. CDR3 nucleotides: TGCAGTGCTAGTGGGGTGGCGGGAGGTGAAGTGAATACGCAGTATTTT. It is translated as CSASGVAGGEVNTQYF.

This clone appeared a few times. The rearrangement uses TRBV6-2 or TRBV6-3 and TRBJ1-1; D not certain. V was cut by 6 bases and J by 4 bases, with 6 bases left in between. The V gene's germline CDR1 is MNHEY and CDR2 SVGEGT. CDR3 length: 11 amino acids. CDR3 DNA: TGTGCCAGCAGCCACGGCACTGAAGCTTTCTTT. This encodes CASSHGTEAFF.

The CDR3: CASSFGPSPLHF. CDR3 bases: TGTGCCAGCAGTTTCGGGCCATCACCCCTCCACTTT. The gene calls are TRBV12-3 or TRBV12-4 and TRBJ1-6, with D unresolved. This CDR3 has 12 residues. V dropped 3 bases and J dropped 10 bases, with 7 bases sitting between them.

The sample holds one count of this clone. This rearrangement joins TRBV7-2 to TRBJ2-3; D is unclear. The CDR3 is made up of 15 amino acids. Germline CDR1 SGHTA, CDR2 FQGNSA. Trimming stripped 2 bases from V and 0 bases from J, with 9 bases between. The CDR3 sequence is CASSLSRGSTDTQYF. The CDR3 DNA is TGTGCCAGCAGCTTATCCCGTGGTAGCACAGATACGCAGTATTTT.

J is TRBJ2-5 and V is TRBV21-1; TRBD2 was called by the table and not checked on the DNA. TRBV21-1 is deemed a pseudogene. The CDR3 is 14 residues long. The chain's CDR3 is CAERTSGLQETQYF. The CDR3 nucleotides read TGTGCCGAGAGGACTAGCGGGCTTCAAGAGACCCAGTACTTC.

V is TRBV19 and J is TRBJ1-2; no definite D call. CDR3 length equals 14 residues. Germline CDR1 LNHDA, CDR2 SQIVND (reference sequence). V lost 3 bases and J lost 2, with 10 bases in between. In DNA form, the CDR3 reads TGTGCCAGTAGTATCCCGGCAGTGAACTATGGCTACACCTTC. This gives the protein CASSIPAVNYGYTF.

The chain has TRBV7-2 and TRBJ2-4; possibly TRBD1 for D (6 bases). Trimming removed 0 bases at V and 9 bases at J, with 18 bases between. The CDR3 is 16 amino acids. The germline V gene encodes CDR1 SGHTA and CDR2 FQGNSA. In DNA form, the CDR3 reads TGTGCCAGCAGCTTAGCGTTCGCAGGGGCTTTGGCCATTCAGTACTTC. Protein sequence: CASSLAFAGALAIQYF.

The chain recombines TRBV12-3 or TRBV12-4 with TRBJ2-1; the D is unclear. The CDR3 is 13 amino acids. Trimming pared 5 bases from V and 7 bases from J, leaving 12 bases between. CDR3: CASSPTRLNEQFF. The CDR3 region has the DNA TGTGCCAGCAGTCCCACAAGATTGAATGAGCAGTTCTTC.

The chain combines TRBV24-1 with TRBJ2-1, with D possibly called TRBD1 or TRBD2 (6 bases each). V gave up 4 bases and J gave up 12 bases, with 24 bases separating them. Germline V lookup: CDR1 KGHDR, CDR2 SFDVKD. This CDR3 has 16 residues. The CDR3 reads CATSELAGQETPRQFF. CDR3 in DNA: TGTGCCACCAGTGAGCTTGCGGGACAAGAAACCCCACGGCAGTTCTTC.

The chain joins TRBV5-8 to TRBJ2-2, with D possibly being TRBD2 (6 bases). The length of the CDR3 is 16 residues. In germline, CDR1 is SGHTS, CDR2 YDEGEE. With 4 bases removed from V and 2 bases from J, the gap between germline ends came to 15 bases. The CDR3 sequence: CASSHFAGPNTGELFF. The CDR3 DNA follows: TGTGCCAGCAGCCATTTTGCGGGACCAAACACCGGGGAGCTGTTTTTT.

The chain has TRBV5-5 and TRBJ1-5, with D uncertain. The CDR3 is 14 amino acids. Trimming took 0 bases from V and 4 from J, leaving 8 bases between them. Germline V CDR1 and CDR2: SGHKS, YYEKEE (reference sequence). CDR3 region: CASSLEGTNQPQHF. Here the CDR3 DNA reads TGTGCCAGCAGCTTGGAAGGCACAAATCAGCCCCAGCATTTT.

The chain recombines TRBV6-5 with TRBJ1-1, with D possibly matching TRBD1 (6 bases). The CDR3 extends over 13 amino acids. Trimming shortened V by 6 bases and J by 3 bases, and 11 bases separated the two germline ends. CDR1 and CDR2 from the germline V gene are MNHEY and SVGAGI. Here the CDR3 reads CASRVEGDTEAFF. The DNA of the CDR3 is TGTGCCAGCAGGGTGGAGGGGGACACTGAAGCTTTCTTT.

The chain uses TRBV5-4 and TRBJ2-1, with TRBD2 matching over 8 bases. Unmatched junction bases numbered 5, after V lost 0 bases and J lost 3 bases. The CDR3 totals 16 residues. In germline, CDR1 is SGHNT, CDR2 YYREEE (reference sequence). The CDR3: CASSLAMTSDYNEQFF. CDR3 coding DNA: TGTGCCAGCAGCTTGGCGATGACTAGCGACTACAATGAGCAGTTCTTC.

This chain links TRBV5-5 with TRBJ1-1, with a tentative D call TRBD1 (5 bases). Germline V gene sequence: CDR1 SGHKS, CDR2 YYEKEE (reference sequence). The CDR3 is 14 amino acids. V lost 6 bases and J lost 0, with 12 bases in between. This chain's CDR3 is CASMAGNLNTEAFF. The CDR3 DNA reads as TGTGCCAGCATGGCAGGGAATCTGAACACTGAAGCTTTCTTT.

This chain uses TRBV5-4 with TRBJ2-7; 8 bases agree with TRBD2. After removal of 1 base from V and 0 bases from J, the junction contained 6 bases not matched to a gene. The CDR3 extends over 16 amino acids. CDR1 SGHNT and CDR2 YYREEE come from the germline V gene (reference sequence). The CDR3 sequence is CASSLTSGFSSYEQYF. The CDR3 coding sequence is TGTGCCAGCAGCTTGACTAGCGGTTTCAGCTCCTACGAGCAGTACTTC.

The chain combines TRBV4-1 with TRBJ1-2; D not certain. CDR1 is MGHRA and CDR2 is YSYEKL in the germline V gene. This CDR3 is 17 amino acids long. V shed 0 bases and J shed 3 bases, with 17 bases lying between them. The DNA of the CDR3 is TGCGCCAGCAGCCAAGAGGAACCGGCTTGGGCGTACTATGGCTACACCTTC. This gives the protein CASSQEEPAWAYYGYTF.

The J gene is TRBJ1-2, the V gene TRBV5-1; TRBD1 is a possible D gene (6 bases). Germline lookup yields CDR1 SGHRS and CDR2 YFSETQ. Trimming pared 4 bases from V and 5 bases from J, leaving 21 bases between. CDR3 length: 16 residues. DNA for the CDR3: TGCGCCAGCAGCCGCGTGGCCGGGACAAATGAATATGGCTACACCTTC. Encoded protein: CASSRVAGTNEYGYTF.

This clone was seen only once. The V call is TRBV7-2, the J call TRBJ1-6, with D uncertain. This CDR3 comprises 14 residues. CDR1 is SGHTA and CDR2 is FQGNSA in the germline V gene. V was cut by 6 bases and J by 10 bases, with 16 bases left in between. Here the CDR3 reads CASRPAPRPSPLHF. In DNA form, the CDR3 reads TGTGCCAGCAGACCCGCCCCGCGGCCATCACCCCTCCACTTT. The whole variable domain, filled in from reference TRBV7-2 and TRBJ1-6, reads GAGVSQSPSNKVTEKGKDVELRCDPISGHTALYWYRQSLGQGLEFLIYFQGNSAPDKSGLPSDRFSAERTGGSVSTLTIQRTQQEDSAVYLCASRPAPRPSPLHFGNGTRLTVT.

This clone showed up just once. The chain couples TRBV21-1 to TRBJ2-4; TRBD2 was called by the table and not checked on the DNA. TRBV21-1 has pseudogene status. The CDR3 is made up of 13 amino acids. The CDR3 loop is CASSGRAKNIQYF. The CDR3 bases are TGTGCCAGCAGCGGGAGAGCCAAAAACATTCAGTACTTC.

The chain is built from TRBV19 and TRBJ1-4; TRBD1 might be the D (6 bases). CDR3 length: 17 amino acids. The germline V gene encodes CDR1 LNHDA and CDR2 SQIVND (reference sequence). The ends were cut back, 4 bases at V and 4 bases at J, with 19 bases in the middle. CDR3 coding DNA: TGTGCCAGTAGTACCGAGAGGGGGGCAGGTTTTAATGAAAAACTGTTTTTT. Its translation is CASSTERGAGFNEKLFF.

CDR3 sequence: CASSYRGLAGDPYEQYF. The CDR3, as DNA: TGTGCCAGCAGCTACCGAGGACTAGCGGGGGACCCCTACGAGCAGTACTTC. The J gene is TRBJ2-7, the V gene TRBV11-2, with 13 bases identical to TRBD2. The CDR3 is made up of 17 amino acids. Germline V gives CDR1 SGHAT, CDR2 FQNNGV. J was trimmed by 2 bases and V by 4 bases; bases with no gene match: 8.

The chain is built from TRBV10-3 and TRBJ1-6, with D possibly being TRBD1 (6 bases). The CDR3 covers 15 residues. V was clipped by 3 bases and J by 7 bases, with 13 bases between them. Germline loops: CDR1 ENHRY, CDR2 SYGVKD. As DNA, the CDR3 is TGTGCCATCAGTGAATCCGACAGGAGAAATTCACCCCTCCACTTT. Encoded protein: CAISESDRRNSPLHF.